This T cell receptor beta chain was recorded in a study of cytomegalovirus exposure and HLA in healthy donors. General observations from the study: Fewer N-insertions than the approximately 700-donor mean were reportedly shown by an Asian-associated ancestry cluster in a later analysis. The likely origin of a cluster of highly shared sequence variants was a sequencing artifact. Researchers reported in a later analysis that common viral pathogens appeared linked to several top clusters.

Points on this clone: Antigen unknown.

The CDR3 runs to 14 residues. Germline trimming cut 5 bases from V and 11 bases from J; bases unmatched to any gene: 13. Germline V lookup: CDR1 MNHNS, CDR2 SASEGT. In the PCR, 60 Vbeta and 13 Jbeta primers were used. Clones were sequenced by immunoSEQ multiplex PCR, and TCRdb holds only the in-frame ones, with some missing. Of some 130,000 clones in the sample, about four fifths were seen once. These donors, healthy bone marrow donors, were studied. Material: PBMCs. This chain connects TRBV6-1 to TRBJ2-5, with 8 bases matching TRBD1. This receptor was taken from a male donor in good health and CMV-seronegative. CDR3 sequence: CASSTGTGSEEQYF. CDR3 DNA sequence: TGTGCCAGCAGTACCGGGACAGGTTCGGAAGAGCAGTACTTC.